What follows are 30 T cell receptor beta chains derived from one specimen sequenced in a study of OX40 agonist ivuxolimab in advanced cancers. Assay used: immunoSEQ multiplex PCR; TCRdb lists only in-frame clones, some missing. Among some 150,000 clones listed, 90% were seen once. This sample comprised CD4+ or CD8+ T cells sorted from blood, obtained in a trial of the OX40 agonist ivuxolimab. These receptors were collected from an adult with an advanced solid tumor such as melanoma, head and neck, liver or kidney cancer.

The chain employs TRBV7-9 and TRBJ2-1, with 8 bases that match TRBD2. V lost 4 bases, J lost 6 bases, and 8 bases stayed unmatched. The germline V gene has CDR1 SEHNR and CDR2 FQNEAQ (reference sequence). The CDR3 totals 15 residues. This CDR3 is CASSYTTSGPNEQFF. The CDR3 coding sequence is TGTGCCAGCAGCTACACAACTAGCGGACCCAATGAGCAGTTCTTC.

The rearrangement joins TRBV13 to TRBJ2-1; the match to TRBD2 covers 8 bases. Germline trimming cut 0 bases from V and 7 bases from J; bases unmatched to any gene: 8. This CDR3 has 16 residues. Germline V gives CDR1 PRHDT, CDR2 FYEKMQ (reference sequence). The DNA for the CDR3 is TGTGCCAGCAGCTTAGGGCTAGCGGGCACCTGGAATGAGCAGTTCTTC. This gives the protein CASSLGLAGTWNEQFF. Based on the CDR3 plus reference TRBV13 and TRBJ2-1, the full variable domain is AAGVIQSPRHLIKEKRETATLKCYPIPRHDTVYWYQQGPGQDPQFLISFYEKMQSDKGSIPDRFSAQQFSDYHSELNMSSLELGDSALYFCASSLGLAGTWNEQFFGPGTRLTVL.

This chain joins TRBV5-4 and TRBJ2-4; D uncertain. Germline V CDR1 and CDR2: SGHNT, YYREEE (reference sequence). This CDR3 region has 16 residues. Trimming cost V 5 bases and J 0 bases, with 15 bases left between them. The CDR3 DNA reads as TGTGCCAGCAGTCAAAGGGCGCCGCTAGCCAAAAACATTCAGTACTTC. Its translation is CASSQRAPLAKNIQYF.

The chain uses TRBV7-3 and TRBJ1-1, with D possibly TRBD1 on 5 matching bases. CDR1 is SGHTA, CDR2 FQGTGA, per germline. The V end lost 3 bases, the J end lost 1 base, and 6 bases lay between the germline ends. This CDR3 has 13 residues. CDR3 residues: CASSFQGNTEAFF. The CDR3 coding sequence is TGTGCCAGCAGCTTTCAGGGGAACACTGAAGCTTTCTTT.

The chain combines TRBV28 with TRBJ2-7, with 8 bases that match TRBD1. CDR3 length: 15 amino acids. The germline CDR1 and CDR2 sequences are MDHEN and SYDVKM. J lost 2 bases, V lost 7 bases, and 10 bases had no gene match. The DNA of the CDR3 is TGTGCCAGCACCGCACCGACAGGGGTTGCCTACGAGCAGTACTTC. Translated, it gives CASTAPTGVAYEQYF.

This chain joins TRBV18 and TRBJ2-3, with a tentative D call TRBD1 (6 bases). Germline V lookup: CDR1 KGHSH, CDR2 LQKENI. The CDR3 totals 16 residues. Trimming pared 6 bases from V and 0 bases from J, leaving 16 bases between. This chain's CDR3 is CASSGLGAPSTDTQYF. CDR3 coding DNA: TGTGCCAGCTCGGGTCTGGGGGCCCCTAGCACAGATACGCAGTATTTT.

The CDR3 sequence: CASSPRTGAYEQYF. CDR3 sequence (DNA): TGTGCCAGCAGCCCGAGGACAGGGGCCTACGAGCAGTACTTC. This chain uses TRBV9 with TRBJ2-7, with 9 nucleotides matching TRBD1. The junction had 4 bases not matched to a gene; V was cut back by 4 bases and J by 2 bases. Germline V gene lookup returns CDR1 SGDLS and CDR2 YYNGEE. The CDR3 totals 14 residues.

This chain joins TRBV30 and TRBJ1-2; D possibly corresponds to TRBD1 (5 bases). CDR3 length: 12 residues. V shed 7 bases and J shed 8 bases, with 17 bases lying between them. The germline CDR1 and CDR2 sequences are GTSNPN and SVGIG (reference sequence). DNA of the CDR3: TGTGCCTCCCGTCCGGGACCCCCGGGCTACACCTTC. Amino acid sequence: CASRPGPPGYTF. The full variable domain, in which reference TRBV30 and TRBJ1-2 provide the parts outside the CDR3, is SQTIHQWPATLVQPVGSPLSLECTVEGTSNPNLYWYRQAAGRGLQLLFYSVGIGQISSEVPQNLSASRPQDRQFILSSKKLLLSDSGFYLCASRPGPPGYTFGSGTRLTVV.

The chain joins TRBV7-3 to TRBJ1-2, with 8 nucleotides matching TRBD1. Germline values: CDR1 SGHTA, CDR2 FQGTGA. V lost 4 bases, J lost 8 bases, and 15 bases stayed unmatched. This CDR3 has 16 residues. The CDR3 nucleotides read TGTGCCAGCAGCTCCAACAACTTGGACAGGGTGGAAGGCTACACCTTC. Protein: CASSSNNLDRVEGYTF.

The rearrangement links TRBV5-4 to TRBJ1-1; D is possibly TRBD1 (5 bases). The CDR3 runs to 15 residues. Germline values: CDR1 SGHNT, CDR2 YYREEE (reference sequence). V was clipped by 2 bases and J by 1 base, with 12 bases between them. The CDR3 nucleotides read TGTGCCAGCAGCTTCCGCTCCGGGGGGAACACTGAAGCTTTCTTT. It is translated as CASSFRSGGNTEAFF.

V is TRBV9 and J is TRBJ2-3, with D possibly being TRBD1 or TRBD2 (5 bases each). The V and J ends lost 1 base and 4 bases respectively, with 22 bases between them. The CDR3 contains 18 residues. Germline V gives CDR1 SGDLS, CDR2 YYNGEE. As DNA, the CDR3 is TGTGCCAGCAGCGTATCGTTGGGCACAGGAAGGGACGCAGATACGCAGTATTTT. It encodes CASSVSLGTGRDADTQYF.

The J gene is TRBJ2-7, the V gene TRBV5-1; D may be TRBD1 (5 bases). The V and J ends lost 1 base and 4 bases respectively, with 6 bases between them. From germline, CDR1 is SGHRS and CDR2 YFSETQ. The CDR3 is made up of 12 amino acids. As DNA, the CDR3 is TGCGCCAGCAGCTTGCAGGGTTACGAGCAGTACTTC. Protein sequence: CASSLQGYEQYF.

V is TRBV28 and J is TRBJ1-5; 10 bases agree with TRBD1. Germline V gene lookup returns CDR1 MDHEN and CDR2 SYDVKM. The CDR3 has 13 residues. V lost 7 bases, J lost 6 bases, and 3 bases stayed unmatched. The CDR3 region is CASKTGGSQPQHF. DNA of the CDR3: TGTGCCAGCAAGACAGGGGGCAGTCAGCCCCAGCATTTT. The entire variable domain, with the rest obtained from reference TRBV28 and TRBJ1-5, is as follows: DVKVTQSSRYLVKRTGEKVFLECVQDMDHENMFWYRQDPGLGLRLIYFSYDVKMKEKGDIPEGYSVSREKKERFSLILESASTNQTSMYLCASKTGGSQPQHFGDGTRLSIL.

This clone was detected once. The genes are TRBV11-3 and TRBJ2-2; D possibly uses TRBD1 or TRBD2 (6 bases each). V was shortened by 5 bases and J by 7 bases, with 14 bases between the two germline ends. CDR1 and CDR2 from the germline V gene are SGHNT and YENEEA. This CDR3 spans 14 amino acids. DNA for the CDR3: TGTGCCAGCAGCCCTCAGGGGAGGAGCGGGGAGCTGTTTTTT. Translation: CASSPQGRSGELFF.

This clone appeared once. The rearrangement joins TRBV5-1 to TRBJ2-2, with 7 bases identical to TRBD1. This CDR3 is built from 13 residues. CDR1 is SGHRS and CDR2 is YFSETQ in the germline V gene. V was clipped by 0 bases and J by 8 bases; unmatched bases: 1. The CDR3 is CASSLEGQGELFF. CDR3 DNA: TGCGCCAGCAGCTTGGAGGGACAGGGGGAGCTGTTTTTT.

The CDR3 loop is CASSITTGGTEAFF. CDR3 sequence (DNA): TGTGCCAGTAGTATCACGACAGGGGGCACTGAAGCTTTCTTT. V usage is TRBV19 and J usage is TRBJ1-1; 9 bases are shared with TRBD1. After removal of 3 bases from V and 4 bases from J, the junction contained 3 bases not matched to a gene. Germline V lookup: CDR1 LNHDA, CDR2 SQIVND (reference sequence). This CDR3 has 14 amino acids.

The chain carries TRBV28 and TRBJ2-3; tentative D call: TRBD2 (6 bases). Germline CDR1 MDHEN, CDR2 SYDVKM. This CDR3 contains 14 residues. The V end lost 6 bases, the J end lost 0 bases, and 10 bases lay between the germline ends. The CDR3 protein is CASSRSGSTDTQYF. The CDR3 DNA is TGTGCCAGCAGCCGCAGCGGGAGCACAGATACGCAGTATTTT.

This clone was detected only once. The germline gene is not matched at one end of the junction; a read error may be the cause. The genes are TRBV10-2 and TRBJ2-7; no clear D. The CDR3 has 14 residues. Per the germline V gene, CDR1 is WSHSY and CDR2 is SAAADI. The DNA of the CDR3 is TGCGCCAGCAGTGAGTCAAGACTCCTCCTAGAGTTCGACTTC. Residues: CASSESRLLLEFDF.

Only one count was recorded for this clone. This chain joins TRBV4-2 and TRBJ2-3; 9 bases are shared with TRBD2. The V gene end was trimmed by 0 bases and the J gene end by 4 bases; junction bases not matched to a gene: 11. The length of the CDR3 is 18 residues. Germline values: CDR1 LGHNA, CDR2 YNFKEQ. This CDR3 reads CASSQDLPSGVGADTQYF. CDR3 in DNA: TGTGCCAGCAGCCAAGATTTGCCTAGCGGGGTTGGCGCAGATACGCAGTATTTT.

This chain connects TRBV7-9 to TRBJ2-7, with 13 positions matching TRBD2. Germline V gene data show CDR1 as SEHNR and CDR2 as FQNEAQ (reference sequence). The CDR3 is made up of 15 amino acids. Trimming at V came to 6 bases and at J to 4 bases, leaving 6 bases not matched to a gene. CDR3: CASRRTSGSSYEQYF. The CDR3 DNA reads TGTGCCAGCAGACGGACTAGCGGGAGCTCGTACGAGCAGTACTTC.

The chain couples TRBV7-6 to TRBJ1-1; D unresolved. Germline V gives CDR1 SGHVS, CDR2 FNYEAQ. The CDR3 runs to 16 residues. V lost 3 bases to trimming and J lost 2 bases, with 16 bases between them. The DNA of the CDR3 is TGTGCCAGCAGCTTCTGGTCAGGCCAGCCAAACACTGAAGCTTTCTTT. Its translation is CASSFWSGQPNTEAFF. The variable domain in full, with the rest retrieved from reference TRBV7-6 and TRBJ1-1, is GAGVSQSPRYKVTKRGQDVALRCDPISGHVSLYWYRQALGQGPEFLTYFNYEAQQDKSGLPNDRFSAERPEGSISTLTIQRTEQRDSAMYRCASSFWSGQPNTEAFFGQGTRLTVV.

V usage is TRBV6-6 and J usage is TRBJ2-1; 9 bases are shared with TRBD2. The germline V gene has CDR1 MNHNY and CDR2 SVGAGI (reference sequence). V lost 0 bases and J lost 8; bases outside the gene matches: 8. The CDR3 is made up of 16 amino acids. This CDR3 reads CASSYSGLAGTHEQFF. Written as DNA, the CDR3 is TGTGCCAGCAGTTACTCGGGGCTAGCGGGGACCCATGAGCAGTTCTTC.

The rearrangement links TRBV7-9 to TRBJ2-7; TRBD2 might be the D (6 bases). CDR1 is SEHNR, CDR2 FQNEAQ, per germline (reference sequence). The V gene lost 5 bases and the J gene lost 1 base, with 6 bases spanning the gap. The CDR3 totals 12 residues. The CDR3 region is CASSAGSYEQYF. The CDR3 coding sequence is TGTGCCAGCAGCGCGGGGTCCTACGAGCAGTACTTC.

This sequence joins TRBV4-3 and TRBJ2-1; tentatively, D is TRBD2 (5 bases). V was shortened by 0 bases and J by 3 bases, with 18 bases between the two germline ends. This CDR3 comprises 18 residues. CDR1 and CDR2 (germline): LGHNA, YSLEER. Here the CDR3 reads CASSQEPGTSGSYNEQFF. CDR3 DNA sequence: TGCGCCAGCAGCCAAGAGCCCGGTACGAGCGGAAGCTACAATGAGCAGTTCTTC.

This clone showed up just a few times. The chain combines TRBV28 with TRBJ1-1; unclear D gene. V gave up 8 bases and J gave up 4 bases, with 11 bases separating them. The CDR3 is 12 residues long. Germline V lookup: CDR1 MDHEN, CDR2 SYDVKM. For the CDR3, the DNA is TGTGCCAGCGGACCTTTCTTCACTGAAGCTTTCTTT. It specifies CASGPFFTEAFF.

The gene calls are TRBV9 and TRBJ1-2, with a tentative D call TRBD1 (5 bases). Germline loops: CDR1 SGDLS, CDR2 YYNGEE. V was shortened by 1 base and J by 3 bases, with 10 bases between the two germline ends. The CDR3 totals 14 residues. CDR3 region: CASSVLSGDYGYTF. The CDR3 DNA reads as TGTGCCAGCAGCGTACTCTCGGGGGACTATGGCTACACCTTC.

This clone appeared once. In DNA form, the CDR3 reads TGTGCCAGCAGTAACCCAAGTTTAGAGACCCAGTACTTC. Its protein product is CASSNPSLETQYF. The V gene is TRBV28, the J gene TRBJ2-5; the D is unclear. Between the trimmed V and J ends, which lost 5 bases and 4 bases, there was a span of 11 bases. CDR1 and CDR2 from the germline V gene are MDHEN and SYDVKM. The CDR3 is made up of 13 amino acids.

The V gene is TRBV5-6, the J gene TRBJ1-1; perhaps TRBD1 as D (5 bases). V lost 0 bases and J lost 4, with 16 bases in between. The CDR3 runs 16 residues. Germline V gives CDR1 SGHDT, CDR2 YYEEEE. CDR3 region: CASSLASLRGGTEAFF. CDR3 bases: TGTGCCAGCAGCTTGGCGTCCCTCCGGGGCGGCACTGAAGCTTTCTTT. The full variable domain, with the rest looked up from reference TRBV5-6 and TRBJ1-1, is DAGVTQSPTHLIKTRGQQVTLRCSPKSGHDTVSWYQQALGQGPQFIFQYYEEEERQRGNFPDRFSGHQFPNYSSELNVNALLLGDSALYLCASSLASLRGGTEAFFGQGTRLTVV.

The V gene is TRBV18, the J gene TRBJ1-2; TRBD1 might be the D (5 bases). Germline lookup yields CDR1 KGHSH and CDR2 LQKENI. Deletions cut 8 bases from V and 8 bases from J, with 21 bases between. The CDR3 extends over 14 amino acids. The DNA of the CDR3 is TGTGCCAGCGCCCAAAGATTACAGGCGGCCGGCTACACCTTC. As protein: CASAQRLQAAGYTF.

The rearrangement uses TRBV25-1 and TRBJ2-2; 7 positions agree with TRBD1. The CDR3 spans 15 residues. The J segment lost 3 bases and the V segment lost 3 bases, leaving 4 bases of the junction unmatched. Germline V gene lookup returns CDR1 MGHDK and CDR2 SYGVNS. The CDR3 sequence is CASSDWDSYTGELFF. The CDR3 DNA follows: TGTGCCAGCAGTGATTGGGACAGTTACACCGGGGAGCTGTTTTTT.